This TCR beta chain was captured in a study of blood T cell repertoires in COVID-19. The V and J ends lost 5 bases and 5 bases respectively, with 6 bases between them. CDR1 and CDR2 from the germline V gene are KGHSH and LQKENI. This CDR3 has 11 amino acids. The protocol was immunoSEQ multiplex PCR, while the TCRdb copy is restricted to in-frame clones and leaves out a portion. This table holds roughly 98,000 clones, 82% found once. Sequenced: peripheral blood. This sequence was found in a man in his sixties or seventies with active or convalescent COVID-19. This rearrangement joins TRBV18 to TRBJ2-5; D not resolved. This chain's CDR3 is CASSTRETQYF. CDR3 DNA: TGTGCCAGCTCAACCCGGGAGACCCAGTACTTC.